This TCR beta chain was recorded in a study of post-analysis software for immune sequencing data. Unique molecular identifiers were built into the TCR beta cDNA libraries. TCRdb used MiXCR to reprocess the PCR reads, holding one entry per CDR3 protein. Here the sample spans hundreds of thousands of distinct CDR3 sequences, just under 30% being singletons. This TCR was sampled from a girl between 5 and 17 years old with multiple sclerosis. The sample comprised blood.

CDR3 in DNA: TGCAGCGTCCTGGGGACAAAGGGGAACACTGAAGCTTTCTTT. This sequence encodes CSVLGTKGNTEAFF. The chain couples TRBV29-1 to TRBJ1-1; tentative D call: TRBD1 (6 bases). The CDR3 contains 14 residues. Germline lookup yields CDR1 SQVTM and CDR2 ANQGSEA. Between the trimmed V and J ends, which lost 6 bases and 1 base, there was a span of 15 bases.